The clone carrying this TCR beta chain rates as medium-sized. Noted time point: proximal margin of the surgical specimen (macroscopically non-inflamed). This sample is part of a study of T cell repertoires in ileal Crohn's disease. Germline CDR1 reads DFQATT; CDR2 reads SNEGSKA (reference sequence). V lost 2 bases and J lost 1, with 0 bases in between. This CDR3 contains 11 residues. The assay was immunoSEQ multiplex PCR, and TCRdb's table has in-frame clones only and misses some. The data show 5,500 to 8,500 clones, with around 70% seen just once and around 10% held by the top ten. This chain links TRBV20-1 with TRBJ2-1, with no clear D. This sequence was found in an adult with Crohn's disease. Material: ileal tissue. The CDR3 protein is CSARSYNEQFF. DNA for the CDR3: TGCAGTGCTAGATCCTACAATGAGCAGTTCTTC.